This T cell receptor (delta chain) was recovered during a study of delta chains in infants with herpesvirus infections. Reverse transcription of PBMC RNA used primers specific for the gamma and delta chains. TCRdb redid the clone calls on the RT-PCR reads with CATT. The sample shows roughly 490 delta-chain clones, around 19% of them seen only once. The ends lost 0 bases at V and 4 bases at J; junction bases unmatched: 5. CDR3 size: 19 residues. CDR1 and CDR2 (germline): GEAIGNYY, EKD. Study-wide results and limits: Possibly, this public clonotype is present below detection in uninfected infants. The public clonotype appeared only at the first post-infection time point.

In regard to this clone: What it binds is not known. A single base is all that separates this from a far larger clone, so a read error is likely.

This specimen was peripheral blood, taken at time point 1 of longitudinal follow-up. The rearrangement joins TRDV2 to TRDJ3; 13 bases are shared with TRDD3. Since TCRdb gives no J gene, matching the DNA to germline was used here to assign it. The clonotype comes from a human donor who was a Ugandan infant, either HIV-exposed or HIV-unexposed (not recorded which). The CDR3 DNA follows: TGTGCCTGTGACACCACTGGGGGATACGCGAGATGGGACACCCGACAGATGTTTTTC. It codes for CACDTTGGYARWDTRQMFF.